This passage covers 13 T cell receptor beta chains from one sample sequenced in a study of blood T cell repertoires in COVID-19. The data were produced by immunoSEQ multiplex PCR, yet TCRdb's version contains in-frame clones alone and is incomplete. The sample includes about 330,000 clones, 65% to 90% of them seen just once. The sequenced sample was peripheral blood. These receptors were obtained from a human donor in a cohort sampled during active COVID-19.

In nucleotides, the CDR3 is TGCAGTGCTAGTAGCGGGCCCACGATCTCTGGAAACACCATATATTTT. Residues: CSASSGPTISGNTIYF. The V and J genes are TRBV20-1 and TRBJ1-3; the D is unclear. From germline, CDR1 is DFQATT and CDR2 SNEGSKA (reference sequence). Trimming stripped 3 bases from V and 0 bases from J, with 15 bases between. The CDR3 is made up of 16 amino acids.

This chain links TRBV30 with TRBJ2-7, with a tentative D call TRBD1 (5 bases). Per the germline V gene, CDR1 is GTSNPN and CDR2 is SVGIG (reference sequence). This CDR3 has 11 amino acids. V lost 4 bases to trimming and J lost 4 bases, with 8 bases between them. CDR3 loop: CAWTQGYEQYF. The CDR3 DNA follows: TGTGCCTGGACCCAGGGTTACGAGCAGTACTTC. Supplemented by reference TRBV30 and TRBJ2-7, the full variable domain reads SQTIHQWPATLVQPVGSPLSLECTVEGTSNPNLYWYRQAAGRGLQLLFYSVGIGQISSEVPQNLSASRPQDRQFILSSKKLLLSDSGFYLCAWTQGYEQYFGPGTRLTVT.

The rearrangement joins TRBV7-2 to TRBJ2-1; a weak D match, TRBD1 (5 bases). Trimming removed 2 bases from V and 11 bases from J, with 13 bases in between. The CDR3 length is 13 residues. Germline CDR1 and CDR2: SGHTA and FQGNSA. Here the CDR3 reads CASSLRQINKQFF. The CDR3 DNA is TGTGCCAGCAGCTTACGACAGATTAATAAGCAGTTCTTC.

The V call is TRBV7-8, the J call TRBJ2-7; D perhaps matches TRBD1 (5 bases). Germline values: CDR1 SGHVS, CDR2 FQNEAQ. Deletions cut 0 bases from V and 0 bases from J, with 6 bases between. This CDR3 has 14 amino acids. The CDR3 spells CASSLADISYEQYF. In nucleotides, the CDR3 is TGTGCCAGCAGCTTAGCGGACATCTCCTACGAGCAGTACTTC.

The V and J genes are TRBV7-9 and TRBJ2-1, with 9 nucleotides matching TRBD1. The CDR3 runs to 19 residues. After removal of 5 bases from V and 4 bases from J, the junction contained 18 bases not matched to a gene. Germline-derived CDR1 and CDR2 are SEHNR and FQNEAQ (reference sequence). DNA of the CDR3: TGTGCCAGCAGCCAAAGTACAGGGGGCTCCGGGATAAGGTACAATGAGCAGTTCTTC. As protein: CASSQSTGGSGIRYNEQFF.

V is TRBV29-1 and J is TRBJ1-1; D is uncertain. The CDR3 extends over 10 amino acids. V lost 6 bases to trimming and J lost 3 bases, with 5 bases between them. CDR1 and CDR2 (germline): SQVTM, ANQGSEA. CDR3 region: CSVRDTEAFF. DNA for the CDR3: TGCAGCGTCCGGGACACTGAAGCTTTCTTT.

The chain links TRBV7-2 to TRBJ2-2; TRBD2 matches 15 bases. Germline CDR1 SGHTA, CDR2 FQGNSA. The CDR3 loop spans 18 amino acids. V gave up 3 bases and J gave up 5 bases; unmatched junction bases: 7. CDR3 sequence: CASSFSLGLAGGTGELFF. Here the CDR3 DNA reads TGTGCCAGCAGCTTTAGTTTAGGACTAGCGGGGGGGACCGGGGAGCTGTTTTTT.

This clone appeared a single time. The V call is TRBV2, the J call TRBJ2-7; TRBD2 matches 9 bases. Trimming at V came to 4 bases and at J to 2 bases, leaving 6 bases not matched to a gene. The V gene's germline CDR1 is SNHLY and CDR2 FYNNEI. The CDR3 spans 15 residues. Written as DNA, the CDR3 is TGTGCCAGCAGTGTTAGCGGGGGAGCCCCCTACGAGCAGTACTTC. Protein product: CASSVSGGAPYEQYF.

The rearrangement links TRBV29-1 to TRBJ2-5; 11 bases line up with TRBD1. From germline, CDR1 is SQVTM and CDR2 ANQGSEA. This CDR3 spans 12 amino acids. The trim removed 4 bases at V and 5 bases at J, leaving 0 bases unmatched. The CDR3 loop reads CSVGTGGETQYF. CDR3 coding DNA: TGCAGCGTTGGGACAGGGGGCGAGACCCAGTACTTC.

V and J are TRBV7-3 and TRBJ2-1; 9 bases fit TRBD2. After removal of 1 base from V and 3 bases from J, the junction contained 1 base not matched to a gene. CDR1 and CDR2 from the germline V gene are SGHTA and FQGTGA. This CDR3 comprises 15 residues. The CDR3 sequence: CASSLIAGDYNEQFF. CDR3 in DNA: TGTGCCAGCAGCTTAATAGCGGGGGACTACAATGAGCAGTTCTTC. The whole variable domain, filled in from reference TRBV7-3 and TRBJ2-1, reads GAGVSQTPSNKVTEKGKYVELRCDPISGHTALYWYRQSLGQGPEFLIYFQGTGAADDSGLPNDRFFAVRPEGSVSTLKIQRTERGDSAVYLCASSLIAGDYNEQFFGPGTRLTVL.

This chain uses TRBV7-6 with TRBJ2-3; D is perhaps TRBD1 (6 bases). Trimming pared 5 bases from V and 1 base from J, leaving 10 bases between. The CDR3 covers 14 residues. The germline CDR1 and CDR2 sequences are SGHVS and FNYEAQ. In nucleotides, the CDR3 is TGTGCCAGCAGCCTCGGGACACGCACAGATACGCAGTATTTT. Translation gives CASSLGTRTDTQYF.

The J gene is TRBJ2-3, the V gene TRBV18; D is perhaps TRBD2 (5 bases). The ends were cut back, 3 bases at V and 0 bases at J, with 10 bases in the middle. Per germline, CDR1 KGHSH and CDR2 LQKENI. The CDR3 loop spans 15 amino acids. The CDR3 loop reads CASSPTGISTDTQYF. CDR3 sequence (DNA): TGTGCCAGCTCACCTACGGGGATTAGCACAGATACGCAGTATTTT. The whole variable domain, remainder taken from reference TRBV18 and TRBJ2-3, is NAGVMQNPRHLVRRRGQEARLRCSPMKGHSHVYWYRQLPEEGLKFMVYLQKENIIDESGMPKERFSAEFPKEGPSILRIQQVVRGDSAAYFCASSPTGISTDTQYFGPGTRLTVL.

As to this clone: At one end the junction does not follow the germline gene, possibly because of a read error. V and J are TRBV3-1 (or the pseudogene TRBV3-2) and TRBJ2-1; D ambiguous. The V gene's germline CDR1 is LGHDT and CDR2 YNNKEL (reference sequence). This CDR3 comprises 14 residues. The CDR3 sequence is CASTQGASEFSQFF. For the CDR3, the DNA is TGTGCCAGCACCCAAGGTGCCAGTGAATTCTCGCAGTTCTTC.